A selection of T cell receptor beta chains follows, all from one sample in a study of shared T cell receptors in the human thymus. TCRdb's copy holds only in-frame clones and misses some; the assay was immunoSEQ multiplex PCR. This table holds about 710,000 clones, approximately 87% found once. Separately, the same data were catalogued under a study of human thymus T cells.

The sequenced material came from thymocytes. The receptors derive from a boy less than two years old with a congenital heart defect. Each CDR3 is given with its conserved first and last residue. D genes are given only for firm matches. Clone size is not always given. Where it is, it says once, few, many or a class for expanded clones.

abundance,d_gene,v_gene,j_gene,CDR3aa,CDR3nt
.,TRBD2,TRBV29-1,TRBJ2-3,CSVDLAGTTDTQYF,TGCAGCGTTGATCTAGCGGGGACCACAGATACGCAGTATTTT
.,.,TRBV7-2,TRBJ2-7,CASSLVPLGHLDYEQYF,TGTGCCAGCAGCTTAGTCCCTTTGGGGCATCTTGACTACGAGCAGTACTTC
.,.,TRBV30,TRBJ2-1,CAWSVQPTRYNEQFF,TGTGCCTGGAGTGTACAGCCTACCCGATACAATGAGCAGTTCTTC
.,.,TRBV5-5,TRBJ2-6,CASRNIGHPSGANVLTF,TGTGCCAGCAGGAATATAGGACACCCCTCTGGGGCCAACGTCCTGACTTTC
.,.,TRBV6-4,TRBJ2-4,CASSDVEKNIQYF,TGTGCCAGCAGTGACGTAGAAAAAAACATTCAGTACTTC
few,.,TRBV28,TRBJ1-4,CASSPELDEKLFF,TGTGCCAGCAGCCCCGAGCTGGATGAAAAACTGTTTTTT
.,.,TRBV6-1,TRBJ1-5,CASSDFSGDYSNQPQHF,TGTGCCAGCAGTGACTTTTCAGGGGATTATAGCAATCAGCCCCAGCATTTT
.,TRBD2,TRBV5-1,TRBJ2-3,CASSLIGRWVDTQYF,TGCGCCAGCAGCTTGATCGGGAGGTGGGTAGATACGCAGTATTTT
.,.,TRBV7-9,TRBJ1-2,CASSSLLGGYGYTF,TGTGCCAGCAGCTCACTTTTAGGAGGGTATGGCTACACCTTC
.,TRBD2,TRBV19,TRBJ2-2,CASSFSSGGELFF,TGTGCCAGTAGTTTTTCTAGCGGCGGGGAGCTGTTTTTT
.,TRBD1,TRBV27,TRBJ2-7,CASSGTGENEQYF,TGTGCCAGCAGTGGGACAGGTGAGAACGAGCAGTACTTC
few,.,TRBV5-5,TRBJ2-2,CASSLFLPDRPNTGELFF,TGTGCCAGCAGCTTGTTTCTCCCGGACAGACCGAACACCGGGGAGCTGTTTTTT
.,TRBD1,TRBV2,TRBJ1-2,CASSEENWTGGDYGYTF,TGTGCCAGCAGTGAAGAGAATTGGACAGGGGGCGACTATGGCTACACCTTC
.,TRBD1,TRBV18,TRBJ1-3,CASSPPGQVLPGNTIYF,TGTGCCAGCTCACCCCCGGGACAGGTTCTACCTGGAAACACCATATATTTT
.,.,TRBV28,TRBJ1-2,CASSRITTGLGYGYTF,TGTGCCAGCAGTCGAATCACGACAGGCCTTGGCTATGGCTACACCTTC